This T cell receptor beta chain stems from a study of T cell changes during pregnancy in multiple sclerosis. V lost 3 bases to trimming and J lost 0 bases, with 9 bases between them. CDR1 and CDR2 (germline): SGDLS, YYNGEE. CDR3 length: 14 residues. TCRdb keeps only in-frame clones here, not all; method: immunoSEQ multiplex PCR. This repertoire shows fewer than 95,000 clones, about 94% found once; its top ten account for 2% to 2.5%. The material was peripheral blood, obtained in the third trimester of pregnancy. This chain connects TRBV9 to TRBJ1-1, with a tentative D call TRBD1 (6 bases). The sequence was obtained from a female donor with multiple sclerosis, enrolled in a pregnancy study. This CDR3 is CASSAGVLNTEAFF. CDR3 in DNA: TGTGCCAGCAGCGCAGGGGTTTTGAACACTGAAGCTTTCTTT.